The subject of this entry is one TCR beta chain. Original processing notes: Estimation of nucleated cell counts was performed using reference gene primer amplification. Using immunoSEQ multiplex PCR, the repertoire was profiled, and TCRdb retains in-frame clones only, with some absent. V and J calls and clone size are given by that table; D and trimming were obtained from the DNA. The top ten clones hold roughly 6.6% of a sample with approximately 350,000 clones, roughly 86% of them seen once. This sample is drawn from a study of blood T cell repertoires in COVID-19. Study-wide context: Italy, Spain and the United States were the sources of the convalescent and acute COVID-19 samples. T cells, B-cell-depleted T cells, or PBMCs supplied cDNA or gDNA.

Germline CDR1 and CDR2: SGDLS and YYNGEE. The CDR3 loop spans 15 amino acids. Losses at the gene ends were 0 bases for V and 4 bases for J; bases not matched to a gene: 5. Sequencing was done on a sample of peripheral blood. The V gene is TRBV9, the J gene TRBJ2-3; 7 bases line up with TRBD2. The clonotype originates from a woman aged 70-85 years with COVID-19, enrolled during active disease. The CDR3, as DNA: TGTGCCAGCAGCGTAGTGATGGGAGGGGCAGATACGCAGTATTTT. It codes for CASSVVMGGADTQYF. Complete variable domain (other parts from reference TRBV9 and TRBJ2-3): DSGVTQTPKHLITATGQRVTLRCSPRSGDLSVYWYQQSLDQGLQFLIQYYNGEERAKGNILERFSAQQFPDLHSELNLSSLELGDSALYFCASSVVMGGADTQYFGPGTRLTVL.